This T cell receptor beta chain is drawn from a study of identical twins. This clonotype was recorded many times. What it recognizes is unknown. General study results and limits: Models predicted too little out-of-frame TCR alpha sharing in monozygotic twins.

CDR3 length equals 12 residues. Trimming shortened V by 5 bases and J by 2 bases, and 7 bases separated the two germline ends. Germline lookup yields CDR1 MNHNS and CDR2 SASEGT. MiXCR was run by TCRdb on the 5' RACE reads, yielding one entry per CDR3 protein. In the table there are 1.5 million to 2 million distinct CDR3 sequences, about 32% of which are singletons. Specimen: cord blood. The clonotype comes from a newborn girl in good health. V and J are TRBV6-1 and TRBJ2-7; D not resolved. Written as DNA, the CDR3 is TGTGCCAGCAGTCCTCACACCTACGAGCAGTACTTC. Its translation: CASSPHTYEQYF.